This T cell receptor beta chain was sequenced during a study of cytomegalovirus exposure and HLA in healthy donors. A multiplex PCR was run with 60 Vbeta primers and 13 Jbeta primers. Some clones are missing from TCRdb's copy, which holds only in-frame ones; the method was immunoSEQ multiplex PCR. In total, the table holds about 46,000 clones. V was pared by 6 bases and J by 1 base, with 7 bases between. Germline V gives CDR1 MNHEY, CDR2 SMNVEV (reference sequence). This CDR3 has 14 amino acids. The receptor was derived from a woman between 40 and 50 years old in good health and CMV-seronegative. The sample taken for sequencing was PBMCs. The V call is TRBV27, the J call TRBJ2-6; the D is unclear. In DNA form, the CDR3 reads TGTGCCAGCAGCCTTTATTCTGGGGCCAACGTCCTGACTTTC. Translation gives CASSLYSGANVLTF. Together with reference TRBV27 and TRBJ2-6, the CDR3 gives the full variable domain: EAQVTQNPRYLITVTGKKLTVTCSQNMNHEYMSWYRQDPGLGLRQIYYSMNVEVTDKGDVPEGYKVSRKEKRNFPLILESPSPNQTSLYFCASSLYSGANVLTFGAGSRLTVL.